This entry lists 7 T cell receptor beta chains sequenced from one sample in a study of blood T cell repertoires in COVID-19 (dated by TCRdb to 2020 to 2022). Receptors were amplified or captured by the immunoSEQ multiplex PCR assay. This immuneACCESS table, as held by TCRdb, lists in-frame sequences with V and J called but not all clones. Of the missing ones, under half trace to an unresolved V gene in checked studies; the others have no known cause. The sample profile shows approximately 40,000 clones; about 80% of them were found once. About 2.6% of the sample lies in the top ten. The sample taken for sequencing was peripheral blood. These receptors came from a woman aged 55-69 years with acute or convalescent COVID-19.

This clone was seen only a few times. The chain links TRBV10-3 to TRBJ2-1; 9 bases line up with TRBD2. J was trimmed by 2 bases and V by 7 bases; bases with no gene match: 3. CDR1 and CDR2 from the germline V gene are ENHRY and SYGVKD. CDR3 length: 14 residues. The CDR3 DNA is TGTGCCATCAAAGCGGGGGGACCCTACAATGAGCAGTTCTTC. It is translated as CAIKAGGPYNEQFF.

The genes are TRBV2 and TRBJ1-1, with 12 bases aligning to TRBD1. Germline CDR1 is SNHLY and CDR2 is FYNNEI. The length of the CDR3 is 15 residues. The junction had 7 bases not matched to a gene; V was cut back by 4 bases and J by 7 bases. As DNA, the CDR3 is TGTGCCAGCAGTGTAGGAGGGACAGGGGGCGGTGAAGCTTTCTTT. This gives the protein CASSVGGTGGGEAFF.

The chain recombines TRBV18 with TRBJ1-4; 9 bases match TRBD1. The CDR3 loop spans 15 amino acids. The J segment lost 5 bases and the V segment lost 4 bases, leaving 5 bases of the junction unmatched. Per the germline V gene, CDR1 is KGHSH and CDR2 is LQKENI. CDR3 amino acids: CASSRATGGNEKLFF. The CDR3 DNA is TGTGCCAGCTCACGTGCGACAGGGGGGAATGAAAAACTGTTTTTT.

The chain employs TRBV3-1 (or the pseudogene TRBV3-2) and TRBJ2-1; D gene uncertain. This CDR3 contains 12 residues. The germline V gene has CDR1 LGHDT and CDR2 YNNKEL (reference sequence). Trimming left V 4 bases short and J 2 bases short, with 3 bases between. This CDR3 reads CASSPAYNEQFF. In DNA form, the CDR3 reads TGTGCCAGCAGCCCGGCCTACAATGAGCAGTTCTTC.

This clone came up a few times. The chain uses TRBV27 and TRBJ2-3, with D maybe TRBD2 (6 bases). The CDR3 runs to 14 residues. Per the germline V gene, CDR1 is MNHEY and CDR2 is SMNVEV (reference sequence). Deletions cut 6 bases from V and 2 bases from J, with 12 bases between. The CDR3 region is CASSPDYATDTQYF. CDR3 DNA: TGTGCCAGCAGCCCGGACTACGCCACAGATACGCAGTATTTT.

This clone has a handful of counts. The chain recombines TRBV4-1 with TRBJ2-7, with TRBD1 as a possible D gene (5 bases). Looked up from germline, CDR1 is MGHRA and CDR2 is YSYEKL. There are 16 residues in the CDR3. V lost 1 base to trimming and J lost 6 bases, with 19 bases between them. DNA of the CDR3: TGCGCCAGCAGCCAAGGTCCAGCTAGGGGTTTGGGCGAGCAGTACTTC. Translation gives CASSQGPARGLGEQYF.

This sequence joins TRBV2 and TRBJ1-2; 7 nucleotides line up with TRBD1. Germline assignment: CDR1 SNHLY and CDR2 FYNNEI. The V segment lost 11 bases and the J segment 4 bases; nucleotides outside the gene matches: 10. The CDR3 has 13 amino acids. The CDR3 DNA sequence: TGTGCCGATAATGACAGGGTCGGCTATGGCTACACCTTC. Translation: CADNDRVGYGYTF.